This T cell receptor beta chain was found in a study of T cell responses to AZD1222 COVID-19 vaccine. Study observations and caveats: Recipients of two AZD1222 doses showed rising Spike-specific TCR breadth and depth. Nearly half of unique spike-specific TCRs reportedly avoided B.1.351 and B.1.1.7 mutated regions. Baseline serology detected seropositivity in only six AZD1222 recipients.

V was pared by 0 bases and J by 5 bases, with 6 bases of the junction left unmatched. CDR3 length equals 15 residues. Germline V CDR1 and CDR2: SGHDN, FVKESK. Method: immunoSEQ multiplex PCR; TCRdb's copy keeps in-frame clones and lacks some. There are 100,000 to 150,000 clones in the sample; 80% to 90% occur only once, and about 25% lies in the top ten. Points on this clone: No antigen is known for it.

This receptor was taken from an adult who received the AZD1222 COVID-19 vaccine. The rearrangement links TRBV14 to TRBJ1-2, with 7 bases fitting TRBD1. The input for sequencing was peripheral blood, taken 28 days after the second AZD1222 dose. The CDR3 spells CASSQDTTGRYGYTF. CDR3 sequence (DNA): TGTGCCAGCAGCCAAGATACGACAGGGAGGTATGGCTACACCTTC.